This record concerns one T cell receptor beta chain sequence. The authors' processing: Reference gene primer amplification in the assay estimated nucleated cell counts. The protocol was immunoSEQ multiplex PCR, while the TCRdb copy is restricted to in-frame clones and leaves out a portion. V, J and clone size are taken as reported in that table, and D and trimming were inferred from the DNA itself. The sample records about 380,000 clones, around 87% being singletons. Each participant's cohort was designated according to participant-reported clinical history. Cohort 3 recovery required two negative PCRs, clearance, or symptom resolution. The data were taken from a study of blood T cell repertoires in COVID-19. Germline CDR1 SNHLY, CDR2 FYNNEI. J gave up 2 bases and V 7 bases, and 5 bases lay outside the gene matches. The CDR3 has 14 residues.

The sample taken for sequencing was PBMCs or T cells enriched from blood (not recorded which). This chain uses TRBV2 with TRBJ1-3; 7 bases match TRBD1. This clonotype was obtained from a man aged 25 to 40 who had recovered from COVID-19. The CDR3 nucleotides read TGTGCCAGCATTTTTCAGGGGGCTGGAAACACCATATATTTT. Its protein is CASIFQGAGNTIYF. The complete variable domain, with remaining parts taken from reference TRBV2 and TRBJ1-3, reads EPEVTQTPSHQVTQMGQEVILRCVPISNHLYFYWYRQILGQKVEFLVSFYNNEISEKSEIFDDQFSVERPDGSNFTLKIRSTKLEDSAMYFCASIFQGAGNTIYFGEGSWLTVV.